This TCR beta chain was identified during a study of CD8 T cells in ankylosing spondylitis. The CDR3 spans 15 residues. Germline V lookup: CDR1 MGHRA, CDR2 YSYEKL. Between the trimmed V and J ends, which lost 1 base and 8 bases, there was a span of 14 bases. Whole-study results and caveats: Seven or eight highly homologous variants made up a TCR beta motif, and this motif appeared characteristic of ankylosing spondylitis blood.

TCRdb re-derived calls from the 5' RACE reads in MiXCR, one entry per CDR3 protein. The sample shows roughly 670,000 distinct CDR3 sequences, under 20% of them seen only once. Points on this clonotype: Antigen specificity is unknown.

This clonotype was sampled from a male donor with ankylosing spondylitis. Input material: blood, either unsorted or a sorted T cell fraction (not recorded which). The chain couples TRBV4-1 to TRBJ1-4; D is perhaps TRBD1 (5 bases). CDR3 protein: CASSQVLGGLEKLFF. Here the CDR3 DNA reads TGCGCCAGCAGCCAAGTCCTGGGGGGTTTGGAAAAACTGTTTTTT.